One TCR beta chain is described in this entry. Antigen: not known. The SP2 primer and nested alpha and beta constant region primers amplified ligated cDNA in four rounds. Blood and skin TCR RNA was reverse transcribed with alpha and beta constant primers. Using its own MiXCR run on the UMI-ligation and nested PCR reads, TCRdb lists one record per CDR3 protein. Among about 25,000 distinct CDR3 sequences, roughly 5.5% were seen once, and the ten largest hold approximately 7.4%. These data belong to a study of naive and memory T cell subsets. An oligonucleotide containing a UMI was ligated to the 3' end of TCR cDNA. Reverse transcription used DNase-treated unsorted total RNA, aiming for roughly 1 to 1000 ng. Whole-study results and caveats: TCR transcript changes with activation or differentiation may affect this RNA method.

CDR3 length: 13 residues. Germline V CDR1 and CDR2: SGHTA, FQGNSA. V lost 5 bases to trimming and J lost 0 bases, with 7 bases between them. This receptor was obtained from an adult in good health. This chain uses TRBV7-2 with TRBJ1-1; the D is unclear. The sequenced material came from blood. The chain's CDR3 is CASSLSLNTEAFF. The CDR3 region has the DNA TGTGCCAGCAGCCTCTCACTGAACACTGAAGCTTTCTTT.